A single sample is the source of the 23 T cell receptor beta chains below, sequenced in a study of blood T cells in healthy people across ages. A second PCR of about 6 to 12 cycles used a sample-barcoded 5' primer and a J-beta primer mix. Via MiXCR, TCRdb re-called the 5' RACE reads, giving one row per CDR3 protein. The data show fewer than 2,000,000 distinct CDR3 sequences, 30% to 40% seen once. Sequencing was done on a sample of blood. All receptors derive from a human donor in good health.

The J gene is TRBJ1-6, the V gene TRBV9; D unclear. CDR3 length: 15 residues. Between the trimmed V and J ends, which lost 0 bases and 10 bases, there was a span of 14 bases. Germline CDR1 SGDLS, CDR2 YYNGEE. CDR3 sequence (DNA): TGTGCCAGCAGCGTAGGAGCCCAAACCAGGTCACCCCTCCACTTT. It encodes CASSVGAQTRSPLHF.

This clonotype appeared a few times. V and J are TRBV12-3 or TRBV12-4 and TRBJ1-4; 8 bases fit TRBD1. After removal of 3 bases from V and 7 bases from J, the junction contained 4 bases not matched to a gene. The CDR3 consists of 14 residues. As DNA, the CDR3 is TGTGCCAGCAGTTTCGGACAGGGTGGTGAAAAACTGTTTTTT. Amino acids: CASSFGQGGEKLFF.

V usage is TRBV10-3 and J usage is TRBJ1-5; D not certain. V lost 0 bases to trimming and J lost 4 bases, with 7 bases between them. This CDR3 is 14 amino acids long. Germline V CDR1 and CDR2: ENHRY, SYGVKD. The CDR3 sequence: CAISESSVNQPQHF. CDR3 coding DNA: TGTGCCATCAGTGAGTCGTCAGTAAATCAGCCCCAGCATTTT.

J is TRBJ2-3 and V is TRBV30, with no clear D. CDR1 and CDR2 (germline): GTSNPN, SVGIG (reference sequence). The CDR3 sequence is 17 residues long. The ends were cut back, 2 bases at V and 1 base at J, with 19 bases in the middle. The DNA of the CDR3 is TGTGCCTGGAGTCCCACACACCTAACCTGGCGCACAGATACGCAGTATTTT. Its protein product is CAWSPTHLTWRTDTQYF.

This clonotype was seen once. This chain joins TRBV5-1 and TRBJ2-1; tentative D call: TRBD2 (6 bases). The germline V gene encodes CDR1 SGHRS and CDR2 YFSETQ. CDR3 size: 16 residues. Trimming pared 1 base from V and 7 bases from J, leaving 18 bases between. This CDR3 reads CASSLPLDYIGNEQFF. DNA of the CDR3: TGCGCCAGCAGCTTGCCCTTGGACTACATAGGGAATGAGCAGTTCTTC.

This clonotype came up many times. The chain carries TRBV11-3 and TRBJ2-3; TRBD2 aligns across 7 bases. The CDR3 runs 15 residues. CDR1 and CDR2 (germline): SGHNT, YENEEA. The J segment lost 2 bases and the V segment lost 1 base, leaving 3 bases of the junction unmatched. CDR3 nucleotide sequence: TGTGCCAGCAGCTTAGGCGGGGACTACACAGATACGCAGTATTTT. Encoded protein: CASSLGGDYTDTQYF.

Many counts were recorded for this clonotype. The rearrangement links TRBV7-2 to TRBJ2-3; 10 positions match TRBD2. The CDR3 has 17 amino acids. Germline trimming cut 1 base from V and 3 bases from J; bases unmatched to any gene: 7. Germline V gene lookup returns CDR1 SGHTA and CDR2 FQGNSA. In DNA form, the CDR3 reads TGTGCCAGCAGCTTAGGGGGGCTAGCGGGGGAGACAGATACGCAGTATTTT. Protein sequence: CASSLGGLAGETDTQYF.

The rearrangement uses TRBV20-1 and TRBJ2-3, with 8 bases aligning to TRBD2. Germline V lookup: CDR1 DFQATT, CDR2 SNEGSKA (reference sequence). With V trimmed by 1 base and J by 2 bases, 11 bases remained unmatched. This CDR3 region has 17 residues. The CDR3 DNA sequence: TGCAGTGCTAGAGTGAGCGGGGGTCCTCCTCTCACAGATACGCAGTATTTT. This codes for CSARVSGGPPLTDTQYF.

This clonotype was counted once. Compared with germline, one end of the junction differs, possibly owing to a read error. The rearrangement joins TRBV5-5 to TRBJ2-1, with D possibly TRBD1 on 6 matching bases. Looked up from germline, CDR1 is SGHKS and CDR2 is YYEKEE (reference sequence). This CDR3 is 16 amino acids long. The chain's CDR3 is CAGSSRPTGSYNEQFF. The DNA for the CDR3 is TGTGCCGGCAGTTCGCGACCGACAGGCTCCTACAATGAGCAGTTCTTC.

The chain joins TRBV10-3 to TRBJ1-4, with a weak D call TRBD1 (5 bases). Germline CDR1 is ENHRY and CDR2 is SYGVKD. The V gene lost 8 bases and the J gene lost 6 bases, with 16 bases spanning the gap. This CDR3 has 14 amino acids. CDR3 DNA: TGTGCCATCGGTCGATCGGGGGAAGATGAAAAACTGTTTTTT. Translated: CAIGRSGEDEKLFF.

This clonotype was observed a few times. The CDR3 protein is CASSSWPDPTSNYGYTF. In DNA form, the CDR3 reads TGTGCCAGCAGTTCATGGCCGGACCCAACTTCTAACTATGGCTACACCTTC. The rearrangement uses TRBV28 and TRBJ1-2; D not certain. Germline CDR1 is MDHEN and CDR2 is SYDVKM. V was trimmed by 4 bases and J by 0 bases, leaving 18 bases between them. This CDR3 has 17 amino acids.

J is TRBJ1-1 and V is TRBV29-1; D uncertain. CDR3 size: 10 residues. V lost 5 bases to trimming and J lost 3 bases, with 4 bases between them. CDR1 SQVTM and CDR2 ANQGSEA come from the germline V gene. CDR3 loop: CSVPDTEAFF. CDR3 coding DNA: TGCAGCGTTCCCGACACTGAAGCTTTCTTT.

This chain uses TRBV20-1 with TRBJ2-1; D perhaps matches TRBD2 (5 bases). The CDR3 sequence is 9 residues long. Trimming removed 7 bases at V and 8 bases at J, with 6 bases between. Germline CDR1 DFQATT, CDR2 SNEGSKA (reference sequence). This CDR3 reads CSGGHEQFF. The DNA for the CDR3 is TGCAGTGGCGGGCATGAGCAGTTCTTC.

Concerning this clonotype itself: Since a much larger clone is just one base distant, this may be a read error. In DNA, the CDR3 is TGCAGCGTTGAAGTTGACAAGACTAGGAGCGATGAGCAGTTCTTC. It is translated as CSVEVDKTRSDEQFF. The rearrangement joins TRBV29-1 to TRBJ2-1; a possible D gene is TRBD2 (6 bases). This CDR3 contains 15 residues. Germline lookup yields CDR1 SQVTM and CDR2 ANQGSEA. Between the trimmed V and J ends, which lost 1 base and 8 bases, there was a span of 18 bases.

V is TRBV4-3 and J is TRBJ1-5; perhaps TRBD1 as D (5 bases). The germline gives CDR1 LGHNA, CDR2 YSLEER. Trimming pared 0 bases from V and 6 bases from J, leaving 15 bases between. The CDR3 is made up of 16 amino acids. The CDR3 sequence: CASSQDPRQGRQPQHF. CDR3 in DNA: TGCGCCAGCAGCCAAGATCCCCGGCAGGGACGTCAGCCCCAGCATTTT.

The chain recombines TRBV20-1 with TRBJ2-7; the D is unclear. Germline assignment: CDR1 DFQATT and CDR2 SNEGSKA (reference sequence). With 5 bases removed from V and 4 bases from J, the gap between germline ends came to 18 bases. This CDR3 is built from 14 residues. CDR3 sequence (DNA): TGCAGTGCTGGACGAGCGCGCGGCCGATACGAGCAGTACTTC. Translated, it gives CSAGRARGRYEQYF.

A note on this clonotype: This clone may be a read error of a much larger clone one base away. Here the CDR3 DNA reads TGCAGTGCTGGGTCCGCAGGGGGCGCGTACAATGAGCAGTTCTTC. Its translation is CSAGSAGGAYNEQFF. The gene calls are TRBV20-1 and TRBJ2-1; TRBD1 matches 8 bases. CDR1 is DFQATT, CDR2 SNEGSKA, per germline (reference sequence). V gave up 5 bases and J gave up 4 bases; unmatched junction bases: 10. CDR3 length equals 15 residues.

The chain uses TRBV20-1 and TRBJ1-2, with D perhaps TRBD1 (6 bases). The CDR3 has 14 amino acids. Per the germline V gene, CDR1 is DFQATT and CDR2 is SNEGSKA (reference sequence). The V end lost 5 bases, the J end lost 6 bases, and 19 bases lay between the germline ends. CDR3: CSAYAEGGADGYTF. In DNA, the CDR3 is TGCAGTGCTTATGCCGAGGGGGGGGCGGATGGCTACACCTTC.

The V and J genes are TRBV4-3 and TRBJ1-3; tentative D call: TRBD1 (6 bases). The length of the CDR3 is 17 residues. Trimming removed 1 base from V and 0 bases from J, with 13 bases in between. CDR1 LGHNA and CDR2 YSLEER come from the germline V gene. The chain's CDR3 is CASSQVGGKLSGNTIYF. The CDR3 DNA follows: TGCGCCAGCAGCCAAGTAGGGGGGAAGCTCTCTGGAAACACCATATATTTT.

CDR3 in DNA: TGCGCCAGCAGCCCCCCGAGGAGGGCCGGAACAGATACGCAGTATTTT. Amino acids: CASSPPRRAGTDTQYF. The chain links TRBV4-1 to TRBJ2-3; TRBD2 might be the D (6 bases). Looked up from germline, CDR1 is MGHRA and CDR2 is YSYEKL. V lost 4 bases, J lost 3 bases, and 17 bases lay in between. The CDR3 runs 16 residues.

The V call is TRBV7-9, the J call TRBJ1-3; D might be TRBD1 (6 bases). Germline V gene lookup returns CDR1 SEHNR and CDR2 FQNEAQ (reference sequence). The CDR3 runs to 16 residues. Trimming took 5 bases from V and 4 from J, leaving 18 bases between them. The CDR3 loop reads CASSPNIGGSGNTIYF. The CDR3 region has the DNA TGTGCCAGCAGCCCTAATATAGGGGGATCCGGAAACACCATATATTTT.

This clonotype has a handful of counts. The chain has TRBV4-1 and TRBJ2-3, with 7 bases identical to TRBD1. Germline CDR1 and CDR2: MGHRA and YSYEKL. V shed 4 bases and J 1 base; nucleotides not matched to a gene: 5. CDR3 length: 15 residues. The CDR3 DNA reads TGCGCCAGCAGCCCCCTAGACAGGGGCACAGATACGCAGTATTTT. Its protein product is CASSPLDRGTDTQYF.

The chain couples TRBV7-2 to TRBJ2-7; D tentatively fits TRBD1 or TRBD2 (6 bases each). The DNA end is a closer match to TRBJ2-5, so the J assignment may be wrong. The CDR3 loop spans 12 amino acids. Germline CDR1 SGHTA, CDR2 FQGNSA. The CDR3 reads CASAQGRETQYF. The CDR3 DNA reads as TGTGCCAGCGCCCAGGGGAGGGAGACCCAGTACTTC.